These T cell receptor beta chains were read from a single sample in a study of OX40 agonist ivuxolimab in advanced cancers. Assay used: immunoSEQ multiplex PCR; TCRdb lists only in-frame clones, some missing. The sample records under 60,000 clones, about 89% being singletons. This material consisted of CD4+ or CD8+ T cells sorted from blood, taken in a trial of the OX40 agonist ivuxolimab. These receptors all come from an adult with an advanced solid tumor such as melanoma, head and neck, liver or kidney cancer. The CDR3 runs from the conserved cysteine through the conserved F or W. Fields, in order: CDR3 protein, CDR3 DNA, J gene, V gene, CDR3 length, clone size, D gene. A D gene is named only where the DNA matches it firmly. A row's size may be missing; if present it is once, few, many or a size class.

CDR3: CASSLVPNTEAFF
DNA: TGTGCCAGCAGCTTGGTACCGAACACTGAAGCTTTCTTT
J: TRBJ1-1
V: TRBV5-4
length: 13
size: NA
D: NA

CDR3: CASSMGDRGYSPLHF
DNA: TGTGCCAGTAGTATGGGGGACAGGGGATATTCACCCCTCCACTTT
J: TRBJ1-6
V: TRBV19
length: 15
size: NA
D: TRBD1

CDR3: CASSARLAIREQYF
DNA: TGTGCCAGCAGCGCAAGACTTGCCATACGCGAGCAGTACTTC
J: TRBJ2-7
V: TRBV5-6
length: 14
size: NA
D: NA

CDR3: CASIGLGSSYEQYF
DNA: TGTGCCAGCATTGGTTTGGGGAGCTCCTACGAGCAGTACTTC
J: TRBJ2-7
V: TRBV6-1
length: 14
size: NA
D: NA

CDR3: CASSPTANTEAFF
DNA: TGTGCCAGCAGCCCTACAGCAAACACTGAAGCTTTCTTT
J: TRBJ1-1
V: TRBV13
length: 13
size: NA
D: NA

CDR3: CASSYWGIGYNEQFF
DNA: TGTGCCAGCAGTTACTGGGGGATAGGATACAATGAGCAGTTCTTC
J: TRBJ2-1
V: TRBV6-6
length: 15
size: once
D: NA

CDR3: CASSPDRGLDSPLHF
DNA: TGTGCCAGCAGCCCGGACAGGGGTTTAGATTCACCCCTCCACTTT
J: TRBJ1-6
V: TRBV7-9
length: 15
size: NA
D: TRBD1

CDR3: CSVTKTLSYEQYF
DNA: TGCAGCGTTACGAAAACCCTCTCCTACGAGCAGTACTTC
J: TRBJ2-7
V: TRBV29-1
length: 13
size: NA
D: NA

CDR3: CASSLDRELLNGYTF
DNA: TGCGCCAGCAGCTTGGATAGGGAGCTCCTAAATGGCTACACCTTC
J: TRBJ1-2
V: TRBV5-1
length: 15
size: NA
D: NA

CDR3: CASSLESGVYNEQFF
DNA: TGTGCCAGCAGCTTAGAAAGCGGGGTCTACAATGAGCAGTTCTTC
J: TRBJ2-1
V: TRBV7-9
length: 15
size: NA
D: TRBD2

CDR3: CASSSPNGEQYF
DNA: TGTGCCAGCAGCTCCCCCAATGGCGAGCAGTACTTC
J: TRBJ2-7
V: TRBV7-6
length: 12
size: NA
D: NA

CDR3: CASSQVLGAYEQYF
DNA: TGTGCCAGCAGCCAAGTTTTGGGGGCCTACGAGCAGTACTTC
J: TRBJ2-7
V: TRBV4-2
length: 14
size: NA
D: NA

CDR3: CASSNGLADYNEQFF
DNA: TGTGCCAGCAGCAACGGACTAGCGGACTACAATGAGCAGTTCTTC
J: TRBJ2-1
V: TRBV5-5
length: 15
size: NA
D: TRBD2

CDR3: CSAKLVYEQFF
DNA: TGCAGTGCTAAGTTGGTTTACGAGCAGTTCTTC
J: TRBJ2-1
V: TRBV20-1
length: 11
size: NA
D: NA

CDR3: CASRDRAADTQYF
DNA: TGTGCCAGCAGGGACAGGGCGGCAGATACGCAGTATTTT
J: TRBJ2-3
V: TRBV7-9
length: 13
size: NA
D: TRBD1

CDR3: CASSQGRGTYEQYF
DNA: TGCGCCAGCAGCCAAGGTAGAGGGACCTACGAGCAGTACTTC
J: TRBJ2-7
V: TRBV4-1
length: 14
size: NA
D: NA

CDR3: CASSPNENTEAFF
DNA: TGTGCCAGCAGCCCTAACGAGAACACTGAAGCTTTCTTT
J: TRBJ1-1
V: TRBV11-2
length: 13
size: NA
D: NA

CDR3: CASSLQGSSFEKLFF
DNA: TGTGCCAGCAGTTTACAGGGGAGTTCCTTTGAAAAACTGTTTTTT
J: TRBJ1-4
V: TRBV27
length: 15
size: NA
D: NA

CDR3: CASRATGLVSYNEQFF
DNA: TGTGCCAGCAGGGCCACGGGACTAGTCTCCTACAATGAGCAGTTCTTC
J: TRBJ2-1
V: TRBV27
length: 16
size: NA
D: TRBD2

CDR3: CASSHRGQGYEQYF
DNA: TGTGCCAGCTCCCATAGGGGACAGGGGTACGAGCAGTACTTC
J: TRBJ2-7
V: TRBV6-5
length: 14
size: NA
D: TRBD1

CDR3: CASSSKQGTYYEQYF
DNA: TGTGCCAGCAGCTCCAAACAGGGGACCTACTACGAGCAGTACTTC
J: TRBJ2-7
V: TRBV7-9
length: 15
size: NA
D: TRBD1

CDR3: CASGPYEQYF
DNA: TGTGCCAGCGGGCCCTACGAGCAGTACTTC
J: TRBJ2-7
V: TRBV5-8
length: 10
size: NA
D: NA

CDR3: CASSVGTLSGNTIYF
DNA: TGTGCCAGTAGTGTCGGGACACTCTCTGGAAACACCATATATTTT
J: TRBJ1-3
V: TRBV19
length: 15
size: NA
D: NA

CDR3: CASSFMAEQETQYF
DNA: TGTGCCAGCAGCTTTATGGCGGAGCAAGAGACCCAGTACTTC
J: TRBJ2-5
V: TRBV11-1
length: 14
size: NA
D: NA

CDR3: CASSHSTVALGYTF
DNA: TGCGCCAGCAGCCACTCCACTGTCGCGCTTGGCTACACCTTC
J: TRBJ1-2
V: TRBV4-1
length: 14
size: NA
D: NA

CDR3: CASSPDQVGYGYTF
DNA: TGTGCCAGCAGCCCGGACCAAGTGGGCTATGGCTACACCTTC
J: TRBJ1-2
V: TRBV13
length: 14
size: NA
D: NA

CDR3: CASSQSIGDRGHEQYF
DNA: TGCGCCAGCAGTCAATCGATAGGGGACAGGGGGCACGAGCAGTACTTC
J: TRBJ2-7
V: TRBV23-1
length: 16
size: NA
D: TRBD1

CDR3: CSAPFNYEQYF
DNA: TGCAGTGCTCCTTTCAACTACGAGCAGTACTTC
J: TRBJ2-7
V: TRBV20-1
length: 11
size: NA
D: NA

CDR3: CASSLDTFSGNTIYF
DNA: TGTGCCAGCAGCTTGGACACCTTCTCTGGAAACACCATATATTTT
J: TRBJ1-3
V: TRBV5-4
length: 15
size: NA
D: NA

CDR3: CASSLGVPYNEQFF
DNA: TGTGCCAGTAGTCTGGGGGTCCCCTACAATGAGCAGTTCTTC
J: TRBJ2-1
V: TRBV6-6
length: 14
size: once
D: NA

CDR3: CASSQVGRTGVYGSYEQYF
DNA: TGTGCCAGCAGCCAAGTCGGGCGGACAGGGGTTTACGGCTCCTACGAGCAGTACTTC
J: TRBJ2-7
V: TRBV4-2
length: 19
size: NA
D: TRBD1

CDR3: CASSLDTGEQYF
DNA: TGTGCCAGCAGCTTGGACACCGGGGAGCAGTATTTT
J: TRBJ2-3
V: TRBV5-4
length: 12
size: NA
D: NA

CDR3: CASSPPYLRKTNTEAFF
DNA: TGTGCCAGCAGCCCTCCGTACTTGAGAAAAACGAACACTGAAGCTTTCTTT
J: TRBJ1-1
V: TRBV7-2
length: 17
size: NA
D: NA

CDR3: CASGDLMGQRYEQYF
DNA: TGTGCCAGCGGCGACTTGATGGGGCAGCGGTACGAGCAGTACTTC
J: TRBJ2-7
V: TRBV27
length: 15
size: NA
D: NA

CDR3: CASISGTQDYEQYF
DNA: TGTGCCAGCATCTCAGGGACCCAGGACTACGAGCAGTACTTC
J: TRBJ2-7
V: TRBV5-5
length: 14
size: few
D: NA

CDR3: CASSLWGMRGASPLHF
DNA: TGTGCCAGCAGTTTATGGGGGATGAGGGGCGCTTCACCCCTCCACTTT
J: TRBJ1-6
V: TRBV27
length: 16
size: NA
D: NA

CDR3: CASRPRDRTQETQYF
DNA: TGTGCCAGCAGACCCCGGGACAGGACTCAAGAGACCCAGTACTTC
J: TRBJ2-5
V: TRBV27
length: 15
size: few
D: TRBD1

CDR3: CASSLGARSTDTQYF
DNA: TGTGCCAGCAGCCTCGGGGCCAGGAGCACAGATACGCAGTATTTT
J: TRBJ2-3
V: TRBV7-8
length: 15
size: NA
D: NA

CDR3: CASSVRGTGELFF
DNA: TGTGCCAGCAGCGTGCGAGGTACCGGGGAGCTGTTTTTT
J: TRBJ2-2
V: TRBV5-6
length: 13
size: NA
D: NA

CDR3: CASSSGTSGTDEQYF
DNA: TGTGCCAGCAGCTCAGGGACTAGCGGGACAGACGAGCAGTACTTC
J: TRBJ2-7
V: TRBV9
length: 15
size: NA
D: TRBD2

CDR3: CATLSQEYTYEQYF
DNA: TGCGCCACCTTAAGCCAGGAATACACCTACGAGCAGTACTTC
J: TRBJ2-7
V: TRBV10-2
length: 14
size: NA
D: NA

CDR3: CASSLGRASYEQYF
DNA: TGTGCCAGCAGCTTAGGCAGGGCCTCCTACGAGCAGTACTTC
J: TRBJ2-7
V: TRBV7-2
length: 14
size: NA
D: NA

CDR3: CASSFRADYEQYF
DNA: TGTGCCAGCAGCTTTCGGGCAGACTACGAGCAGTACTTC
J: TRBJ2-7
V: TRBV11-2
length: 13
size: NA
D: NA

CDR3: CASSPKGYVYEQYF
DNA: TGTGCCAGCAGTCCCAAAGGCTACGTCTACGAGCAGTACTTC
J: TRBJ2-7
V: TRBV6-5
length: 14
size: few
D: NA

CDR3: CASSYSSSTDTQYF
DNA: TGTGCCAGCAGTTACTCGTCGAGCACAGATACGCAGTATTTT
J: TRBJ2-3
V: TRBV6-5
length: 14
size: few
D: NA

CDR3: CSVDETSGARDTQYF
DNA: TGCAGCGTTGACGAGACTAGCGGGGCCCGGGATACGCAGTATTTT
J: TRBJ2-3
V: TRBV29-1
length: 15
size: NA
D: TRBD2

CDR3: CASSAGDFPDTQYF
DNA: TGTGCCAGCAGCGCAGGGGACTTCCCAGATACGCAGTATTTT
J: TRBJ2-3
V: TRBV9
length: 14
size: NA
D: NA

CDR3: CASSPPDRGTERGNYGYTF
DNA: TGTGCCAGCAGTCCCCCCGACAGGGGAACGGAAAGGGGTAACTATGGCTACACCTTC
J: TRBJ1-2
V: TRBV27
length: 19
size: NA
D: TRBD1

CDR3: CASSSTGAEQYF
DNA: TGTGCCAGCAGCTCGACAGGGGCCGAGCAGTACTTC
J: TRBJ2-7
V: TRBV11-1
length: 12
size: NA
D: TRBD1

CDR3: CASSLGTGVNTIYF
DNA: TGTGCCAGCAGCTTGGGGACAGGGGTAAACACCATATATTTT
J: TRBJ1-3
V: TRBV5-6
length: 14
size: NA
D: TRBD1

CDR3: CASSHLGSNQPQHF
DNA: TGTGCCAGCAGCCATCTCGGGAGCAATCAGCCCCAGCATTTT
J: TRBJ1-5
V: TRBV27
length: 14
size: NA
D: NA

CDR3: CAWSVDNTGELFF
DNA: TGTGCCTGGAGTGTAGACAACACCGGGGAGCTGTTTTTT
J: TRBJ2-2
V: TRBV30
length: 13
size: NA
D: NA

CDR3: CASSSAEFYNEQFF
DNA: TGTGCCAGCAGCTCAGCGGAATTCTACAATGAGCAGTTCTTC
J: TRBJ2-1
V: TRBV7-3
length: 14
size: NA
D: NA

CDR3: CASSISTGTHNEQFF
DNA: TGTGCCAGTAGTATCTCCACTGGGACGCACAATGAGCAGTTCTTC
J: TRBJ2-1
V: TRBV19
length: 15
size: NA
D: NA

CDR3: CASSSGTSGHNEQFF
DNA: TGTGCCAGCAGTTCCGGGACTAGCGGTCACAATGAGCAGTTCTTC
J: TRBJ2-1
V: TRBV27
length: 15
size: NA
D: TRBD2

CDR3: CASRQTLLEQYF
DNA: TGTGCCAGCAGACAGACTCTACTCGAGCAGTACTTC
J: TRBJ2-7
V: TRBV27
length: 12
size: NA
D: NA

CDR3: CASIPGQGGEQYF
DNA: TGTGCCAGCATCCCCGGACAGGGGGGCGAGCAGTACTTC
J: TRBJ2-7
V: TRBV6-5
length: 13
size: NA
D: TRBD1